The 23 T cell receptor beta chains reported below all come from one sample, sequenced in a study of cytomegalovirus exposure and HLA in healthy donors. The PCR made use of 60 Vbeta and 13 Jbeta primers. Libraries were prepared by immunoSEQ multiplex PCR; TCRdb keeps only in-frame clonotypes and omits some of them. The table records some 100,000 clones, roughly 84% of them present only once. The specimen sequenced was PBMCs. The receptors come from a woman aged 18-29 years in good health and CMV-seronegative.

This sequence joins TRBV6-1 and TRBJ2-5; D remains unclear. The assigned J gene may be wrong: the sequence end matches TRBJ2-7 better. The CDR3 runs 12 residues. Germline V gives CDR1 MNHNS, CDR2 SASEGT. CDR3: CASSEGYYEQYF. Written as DNA, the CDR3 is TGTGCCAGCAGTGAAGGGTACTACGAGCAGTACTTC.

The chain has TRBV19 and TRBJ1-5; TRBD1 matches 8 bases. This CDR3 comprises 15 residues. CDR1 and CDR2 from the germline V gene are LNHDA and SQIVND (reference sequence). Trimming took 4 bases from V and 3 from J; bases not matched to a gene: 5. CDR3 nucleotides: TGTGCCAGTAGTACCAGGGGGCCGCCCAATCAGCCCCAGCATTTT. Translating it yields CASSTRGPPNQPQHF.

The chain recombines TRBV28 with TRBJ2-7; 7 bases are a match to TRBD2. This CDR3 comprises 15 residues. After removal of 3 bases from V and 4 bases from J, the junction contained 9 bases not matched to a gene. Germline CDR1 and CDR2: MDHEN and SYDVKM. The CDR3 nucleotides read TGTGCCAGCAGTTTTGGGGCGGGAGCTTTATACGAGCAGTACTTC. Amino acids: CASSFGAGALYEQYF.

CDR3 sequence (DNA): TGTGCCAGCAGTTACGGGCAGGGGGAGGCCTACGAGCAGTACTTC. Its protein product is CASSYGQGEAYEQYF. The chain recombines TRBV6-5 with TRBJ2-7; D is perhaps TRBD1 (7 bases). This CDR3 is built from 15 residues. V was clipped by 2 bases and J by 2 bases, with 13 bases between them. CDR1 and CDR2 from the germline V gene are MNHEY and SVGAGI.

With respect to this clone: The junction shows a germline mismatch at one end, possibly a read error. This chain links TRBV2 with TRBJ2-1; D gene uncertain. This CDR3 is built from 11 residues. Germline V CDR1 and CDR2: SNHLY, FYNNEI. CDR3 in DNA: TGTGCCAGCAGTGAAGGGCTGCGGTCGATCTTC. It is translated as CASSEGLRSIF.

This clone showed up just a few times. The CDR3 region is CASSPRALGDTQYF. The CDR3 DNA reads as TGTGCCAGCTCACCACGCGCCCTCGGGGATACGCAGTATTTT. The rearrangement uses TRBV18 and TRBJ2-3; D is unresolved. In germline, CDR1 is KGHSH, CDR2 LQKENI. This CDR3 has 14 amino acids. V shed 1 base and J shed 6 bases, with 11 bases lying between them.

This rearrangement joins TRBV6-5 to TRBJ2-7; 7 bases are shared with TRBD2. CDR1 and CDR2 from the germline V gene are MNHEY and SVGAGI. V was pared by 0 bases and J by 4 bases, with 9 bases of the junction left unmatched. The CDR3 has 16 amino acids. As DNA, the CDR3 is TGTGCCAGCAGTTACTCACGCGGCGGGGGAGGTTACGAGCAGTACTTC. This encodes CASSYSRGGGGYEQYF.

The chain carries TRBV18 and TRBJ2-1; D perhaps matches TRBD2 (6 bases). V shed 6 bases and J shed 0 bases, with 12 bases lying between them. The CDR3 contains 15 residues. Germline V CDR1 and CDR2: KGHSH, LQKENI. In DNA, the CDR3 is TGTGCCAGCTCTTCTAGCGTGGACTCCTACAATGAGCAGTTCTTC. This codes for CASSSSVDSYNEQFF. Looking up the rest from reference TRBV18 and TRBJ2-1 gives the full variable domain: NAGVMQNPRHLVRRRGQEARLRCSPMKGHSHVYWYRQLPEEGLKFMVYLQKENIIDESGMPKERFSAEFPKEGPSILRIQQVVRGDSAAYFCASSSSVDSYNEQFFGPGTRLTVL.

The CDR3 DNA reads TGTGCCAGCAGCTTTGGGACTAGCGGGGGGACCTACAGCACAGATACGCAGTATTTT. Translated: CASSFGTSGGTYSTDTQYF. The gene calls are TRBV7-9 and TRBJ2-3; 15 nucleotides match TRBD2. Germline trimming cut 3 bases from V and 0 bases from J; bases unmatched to any gene: 7. CDR1 SEHNR and CDR2 FQNEAQ come from the germline V gene (reference sequence). The CDR3 is 19 residues long.

The chain recombines TRBV28 with TRBJ2-7; 7 bases are a match to TRBD2. The CDR3 covers 14 residues. The germline gives CDR1 MDHEN, CDR2 SYDVKM. J gave up 5 bases and V 3 bases, and 7 bases lay outside the gene matches. The CDR3 protein is CASSLTSPRHEQYF. The CDR3 nucleotides are TGTGCCAGCAGTTTGACTAGCCCCAGACACGAGCAGTACTTC.

The chain recombines TRBV29-1 with TRBJ1-1; D may be TRBD1 (5 bases). V lost 5 bases and J lost 8, with 12 bases in between. From germline, CDR1 is SQVTM and CDR2 ANQGSEA. There are 11 residues in the CDR3. The CDR3 bases are TGCAGCGTTCGTGGACACCTAGAAGCTTTCTTT. Translating gives CSVRGHLEAFF.

The chain uses TRBV7-9 and TRBJ2-1; possible D gene TRBD1, 5 bases. Trimming took 5 bases from V and 0 from J, leaving 14 bases between them. CDR3 length: 16 amino acids. Germline assignment: CDR1 SEHNR and CDR2 FQNEAQ (reference sequence). CDR3 loop: CASSPTESSSYNEQFF. In nucleotides, the CDR3 is TGTGCCAGCAGCCCGACAGAGTCGAGCTCCTACAATGAGCAGTTCTTC.

The chain joins TRBV19 to TRBJ2-6; the D gene is possibly TRBD2 (5 bases). Trimming cost V 6 bases and J 0 bases, with 12 bases left between them. The CDR3 contains 16 residues. Germline V gene lookup returns CDR1 LNHDA and CDR2 SQIVND (reference sequence). The CDR3 sequence: CASSRSAVSGANVLTF. The CDR3 nucleotides are TGTGCCAGTAGCCGTTCAGCGGTCTCTGGGGCCAACGTCCTGACTTTC.

The V call is TRBV19, the J call TRBJ1-2, with D possibly TRBD1 on 6 matching bases. The CDR3 is 16 amino acids. The V gene's germline CDR1 is LNHDA and CDR2 SQIVND (reference sequence). Trimming stripped 7 bases from V and 2 bases from J, with 20 bases between. CDR3 loop: CASTLGWGPLNYGYTF. The CDR3 DNA sequence: TGTGCCAGTACCCTCGGTTGGGGGCCCCTCAACTATGGCTACACCTTC.

This clone was seen just once. The genes are TRBV7-8 and TRBJ1-1, with TRBD1 matching over 8 bases. CDR1 and CDR2 (germline): SGHVS, FQNEAQ. The CDR3 runs to 15 residues. V trimming: 1 base; J trimming: 1 base; junction bases outside the gene matches: 2. As DNA, the CDR3 is TGTGCCAGCAGCTTAGGAGGACAGGGGAACACTGAAGCTTTCTTT. This gives the protein CASSLGGQGNTEAFF. Together with reference TRBV7-8 and TRBJ1-1, the CDR3 gives the full variable domain: GAGVSQSPRYKVAKRGQDVALRCDPISGHVSLFWYQQALGQGPEFLTYFQNEAQLDKSGLPSDRFFAERPEGSVSTLKIQRTQQEDSAVYLCASSLGGQGNTEAFFGQGTRLTVV.

V gene TRBV6-5 combines with J gene TRBJ1-2; 9 nucleotides align to TRBD1. The germline CDR1 and CDR2 sequences are MNHEY and SVGAGI. With V trimmed by 5 bases and J by 7 bases, 8 bases remained unmatched. The CDR3 sequence is 14 residues long. The CDR3 sequence: CASSIRQGVFGYTF. DNA for the CDR3: TGTGCCAGCAGTATACGACAGGGGGTCTTTGGCTACACCTTC.

J is TRBJ1-1 and V is TRBV5-6; D is unresolved. There are 14 residues in the CDR3. The V and J ends lost 3 bases and 5 bases respectively, with 14 bases between them. Germline assignment: CDR1 SGHDT and CDR2 YYEEEE. This CDR3 reads CASSSGILRTEAFF. DNA of the CDR3: TGTGCCAGCAGCTCCGGGATCCTTCGAACTGAAGCTTTCTTT.

The rearrangement joins TRBV2 to TRBJ2-7; 12 bases match TRBD2. The length of the CDR3 is 15 residues. With V trimmed by 5 bases and J by 2 bases, 4 bases remained unmatched. Germline lookup yields CDR1 SNHLY and CDR2 FYNNEI. CDR3 in DNA: TGTGCCAGCAGTCCCTCTAGCGGGGGGGCCTACGAGCAGTACTTC. Its protein is CASSPSSGGAYEQYF.

V usage is TRBV20-1 and J usage is TRBJ2-7; D is possibly TRBD2 (6 bases). Trimming removed 5 bases at V and 4 bases at J, with 9 bases between. CDR1 is DFQATT and CDR2 is SNEGSKA in the germline V gene (reference sequence). The CDR3 consists of 11 residues. The CDR3 bases are TGCAGTGCTCCGCGGGATTACGAGCAGTACTTC. Its protein product is CSAPRDYEQYF.

This chain joins TRBV29-1 and TRBJ1-2; 7 nucleotides match TRBD1. Germline V gives CDR1 SQVTM, CDR2 ANQGSEA. This CDR3 spans 16 amino acids. V was clipped by 0 bases and J by 1 base; unmatched bases: 8. CDR3 region: CSVEDRTGPINYGYTF. The CDR3 bases are TGCAGCGTTGAAGATCGGACAGGACCCATTAACTATGGCTACACCTTC.

The chain combines TRBV25-1 with TRBJ2-4; TRBD1 might be the D (6 bases). The CDR3 length is 15 residues. V gave up 4 bases and J gave up 0 bases, with 10 bases separating them. Looked up from germline, CDR1 is MGHDK and CDR2 is SYGVNS. CDR3 residues: CASSVTRGAKNIQYF. CDR3 coding DNA: TGTGCCAGCAGTGTGACCAGGGGAGCCAAAAACATTCAGTACTTC.

This chain connects TRBV7-2 to TRBJ2-5, with D unresolved. This CDR3 region has 14 residues. Germline loops: CDR1 SGHTA, CDR2 FQGNSA. The V and J ends lost 1 base and 2 bases respectively, with 8 bases between them. DNA for the CDR3: TGTGCCAGCAGCTTAGGCAGGCGACAAGAGACCCAGTACTTC. Its protein is CASSLGRRQETQYF.

V and J are TRBV5-8 and TRBJ2-2; tentative D call: TRBD2 (6 bases). The CDR3 has 18 amino acids. The V end was cut by 4 bases, the J end by 2 bases, with 21 bases between. Germline CDR1 and CDR2: SGHTS and YDEGEE. CDR3 nucleotide sequence: TGTGCCAGCAGCCCACGGCGGGATGGTTGGACAAACACCGGGGAGCTGTTTTTT. This gives the protein CASSPRRDGWTNTGELFF.